Detailed here is one T cell receptor (beta chain). It has no known antigen specificity. Per-nucleotide qualities are absent, and no much larger clonotype sits a single base away. TCRbeta CDR3 regions were amplified from genomic DNA using the immunoSEQ Assay, a bias-controlled multiplex PCR. Per the source publication's procedure: The number of nucleated cells in each sample was estimated from the amplification of reference gene primers within the assay. Sequence reads were collapsed and filtered to measure the absolute abundance of every unique TCRbeta CDR3 rearrangement. For each sample, productive Simpson clonality was calculated as the square root of Simpson's diversity index across productive rearrangements. Drawn from immuneACCESS, this table holds only the in-frame rearrangements with V and J called that TCRdb kept. Clones are partly lost; checked studies trace under half to an unresolved V gene and leave the rest unexplained. V, J and clone size derive from that table, while D and trimming were established from the DNA sequence. A total of 250,000 to 350,000 clones appear in this sample, around 90% of them only once. About 2% of the sample lies in the top ten.

The sample originates from a study of blood T cell repertoires in COVID-19 (dated by TCRdb to the early 2020s). Some background on the complete study: Samples from collaborators originated in the United States, Italy and Spain and spanned both the acute and convalescent phases of COVID-19. The prospective study material was composed of cDNA or gDNA derived from T cells, B-cell-depleted T cells, or PBMCs. HLA class I and class II types, where available, came from metadata supplied by the sample provider rather than from assay-based typing. A freely available public database, intended as a resource for researchers studying the immune response to SARS-CoV-2, is where the repertoires were released. Samples came from the ongoing ImmuneRACE study (first 160 participants) plus 1,254 subjects from 6 global collaborators. Nearly every sample came with metadata listing a de-identified subject ID, COVID-19 status, age in years and sex. The dataset comprised deeply sampled blood TCRbeta repertoires from subjects exposed to, actively infected with, or recovered from COVID-19. The full study reports these points: How much clinical and demographic metadata was included differed by source and by participant, and the metadata was provided uncurated.

Whole blood was collected in K2EDTA tubes by collaborating institutions according to the institutions' own protocols. For TCRbeta analysis, collaborators shipped samples in one of three forms: frozen whole blood, isolated PBMCs, or DNA extracted from either of those sample types. This clonotype was sampled from a young man with active or convalescent COVID-19. The specimen was peripheral blood.

In nucleotide form, the sequence is TGTGCCAGCAGTTACTCAAACCAGGGGAAGGAAGCTTTCTTT. This sequence encodes CASSYSNQGKEAFF. The chain joins TRBV6-5 to TRBJ1-1; a tentative D match to TRBD1 spans 6 bases. Counted from cysteine to phenylalanine, this CDR3 has 14 amino acids. Of the read, only the CDR3 DNA is kept; its 42 bases are in frame from base 1. CDR1 MNHEY and CDR2 SVGAGI are derived from the germline V gene. At the junction V is shortened by 0 bases and J by 8 bases, with 13 bases in between.